The sequence of this T cell receptor beta chain was determined in a study of T cells in Graves' hyperthyroidism and ophthalmopathy. V was cut by 3 bases and J by 9 bases, with 12 bases left in between. CDR1 LNHDA and CDR2 SQIVND come from the germline V gene (reference sequence). This CDR3 comprises 13 residues. The study collected blood at first hyperthyroidism diagnosis, before any ophthalmopathy symptoms arose. Regions amplified from RNA transcripts were the TCR beta CDR3 regions. RT-PCR in the first round (using the HTBI primer set) targeted the TCR CDR3. TCRdb processed the multiplex PCR reads anew with MiXCR; each CDR3 protein has one entry. This table has about 350,000 distinct CDR3 sequences, 15% to 20% appearing once.

The specimen sequenced was blood. The receptor's source is a woman in her 30s with Graves' hyperthyroidism that later progressed to Graves' ophthalmopathy. The J gene is TRBJ2-1, the V gene TRBV19; D gene uncertain. The CDR3 DNA is TGTGCCAGTAGTATGACGTATTGGATTGAGCAGTTCTTC. Protein product: CASSMTYWIEQFF.